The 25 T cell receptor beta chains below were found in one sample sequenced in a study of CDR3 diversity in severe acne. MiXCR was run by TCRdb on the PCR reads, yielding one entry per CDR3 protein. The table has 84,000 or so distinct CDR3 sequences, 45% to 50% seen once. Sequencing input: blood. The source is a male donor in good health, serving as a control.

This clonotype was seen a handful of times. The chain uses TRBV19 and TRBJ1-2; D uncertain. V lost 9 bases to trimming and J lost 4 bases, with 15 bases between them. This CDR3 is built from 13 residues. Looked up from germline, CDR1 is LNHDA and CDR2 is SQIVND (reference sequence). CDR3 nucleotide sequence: TGTGCCAGCACGTTGAGCAGGACCTATGGCTACACCTTC. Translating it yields CASTLSRTYGYTF. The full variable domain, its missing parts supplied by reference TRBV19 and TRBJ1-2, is DGGITQSPKYLFRKEGQNVTLSCEQNLNHDAMYWYRQDPGQGLRLIYYSQIVNDFQKGDIAEGYSVSREKKESFPLTVTSAQKNPTAFYLCASTLSRTYGYTFGSGTRLTVV.

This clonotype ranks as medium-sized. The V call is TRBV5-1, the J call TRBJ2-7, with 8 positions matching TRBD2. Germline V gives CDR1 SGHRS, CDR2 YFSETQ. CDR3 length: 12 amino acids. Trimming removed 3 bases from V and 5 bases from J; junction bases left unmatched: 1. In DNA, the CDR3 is TGCGCCAGCAGCTACGGGGGGGACGAGCAGTACTTC. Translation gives CASSYGGDEQYF.

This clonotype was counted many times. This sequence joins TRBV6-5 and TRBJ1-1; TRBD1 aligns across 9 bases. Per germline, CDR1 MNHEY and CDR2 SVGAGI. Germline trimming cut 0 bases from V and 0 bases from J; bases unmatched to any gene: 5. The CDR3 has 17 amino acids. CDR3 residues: CASSYSTGQGMNTEAFF. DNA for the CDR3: TGTGCCAGCAGTTACTCCACAGGACAGGGGATGAACACTGAAGCTTTCTTT.

CDR3 loop: CSVGTGIGYEQYF. In DNA form, the CDR3 reads TGCAGCGTCGGGACAGGGATTGGCTACGAGCAGTACTTC. The rearrangement joins TRBV29-1 to TRBJ2-7; 9 bases match TRBD1. Germline V gene sequence: CDR1 SQVTM, CDR2 ANQGSEA. CDR3 size: 13 residues. After removal of 6 bases from V and 3 bases from J, the junction contained 6 bases not matched to a gene.

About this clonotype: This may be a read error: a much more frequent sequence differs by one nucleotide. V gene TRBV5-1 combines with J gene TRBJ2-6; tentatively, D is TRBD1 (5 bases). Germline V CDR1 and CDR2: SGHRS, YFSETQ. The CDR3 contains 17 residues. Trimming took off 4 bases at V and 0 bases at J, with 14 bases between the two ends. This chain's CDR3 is CASSRGAGNSGANVLTF. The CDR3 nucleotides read TGCGCCAGCAGCCGTGGGGCAGGGAACTCTGGGGCCAACGTCCTGACTTTC.

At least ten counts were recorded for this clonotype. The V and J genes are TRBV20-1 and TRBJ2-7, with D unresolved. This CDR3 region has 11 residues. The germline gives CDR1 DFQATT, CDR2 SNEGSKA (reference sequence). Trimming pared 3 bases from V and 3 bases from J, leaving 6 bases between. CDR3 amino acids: CSASRDYEQYF. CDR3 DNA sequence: TGCAGTGCTAGTCGCGACTACGAGCAGTACTTC.

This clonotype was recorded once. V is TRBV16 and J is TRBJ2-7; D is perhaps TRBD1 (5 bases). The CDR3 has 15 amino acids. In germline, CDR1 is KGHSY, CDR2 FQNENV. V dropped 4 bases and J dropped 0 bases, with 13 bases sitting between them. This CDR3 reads CASSPDSRSSYEQYF. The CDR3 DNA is TGTGCCAGCAGCCCCGACAGTAGGAGCTCCTACGAGCAGTACTTC. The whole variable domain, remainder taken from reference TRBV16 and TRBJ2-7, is GEEVAQTPKHLVRGEGQKAKLYCAPIKGHSYVFWYQQVLKNEFKFLISFQNENVFDETGMPKERFSAKCLPNSPCSLEIQATKLEDSAVYFCASSPDSRSSYEQYFGPGTRLTVT.

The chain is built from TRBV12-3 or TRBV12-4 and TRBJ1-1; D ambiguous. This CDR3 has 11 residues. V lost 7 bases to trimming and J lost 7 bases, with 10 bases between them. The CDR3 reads CASTVKSEAFF. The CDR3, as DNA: TGTGCCAGCACGGTTAAGAGTGAAGCTTTCTTT.

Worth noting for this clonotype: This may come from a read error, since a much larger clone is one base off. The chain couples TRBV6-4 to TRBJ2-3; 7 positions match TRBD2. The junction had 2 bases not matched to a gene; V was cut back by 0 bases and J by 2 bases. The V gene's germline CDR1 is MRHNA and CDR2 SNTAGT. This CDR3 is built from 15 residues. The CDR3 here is CASSDSREPTDTQYF. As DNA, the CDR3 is TGTGCCAGCAGTGACTCGCGGGAGCCCACAGATACGCAGTATTTT.

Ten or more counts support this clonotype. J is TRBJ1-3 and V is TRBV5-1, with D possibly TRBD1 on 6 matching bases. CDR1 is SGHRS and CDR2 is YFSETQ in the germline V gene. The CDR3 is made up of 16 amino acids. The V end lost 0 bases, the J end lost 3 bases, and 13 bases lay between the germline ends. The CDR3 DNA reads TGCGCCAGCAGCTTGGCCTTCAGGGGCCTTGGAAACACCATATATTTT. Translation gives CASSLAFRGLGNTIYF.

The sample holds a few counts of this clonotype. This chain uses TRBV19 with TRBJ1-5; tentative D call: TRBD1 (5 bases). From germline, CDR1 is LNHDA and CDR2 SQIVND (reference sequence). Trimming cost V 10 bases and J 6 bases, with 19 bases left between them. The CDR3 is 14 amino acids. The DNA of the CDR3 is TGTGCCACCTCCGAGGCAGGGTTGTTTCAGCCCCAGCATTTT. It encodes CATSEAGLFQPQHF.

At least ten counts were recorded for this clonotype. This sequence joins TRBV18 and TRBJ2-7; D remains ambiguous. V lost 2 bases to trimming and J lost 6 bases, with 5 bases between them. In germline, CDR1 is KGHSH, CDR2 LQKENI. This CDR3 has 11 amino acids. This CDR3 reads CASSPGREQYF. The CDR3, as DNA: TGTGCCAGCTCACCAGGTCGCGAGCAGTACTTC.

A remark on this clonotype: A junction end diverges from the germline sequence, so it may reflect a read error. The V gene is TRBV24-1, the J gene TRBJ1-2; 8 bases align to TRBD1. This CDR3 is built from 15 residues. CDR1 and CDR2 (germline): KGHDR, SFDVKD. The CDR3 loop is CATSGRTGSFTSYAF. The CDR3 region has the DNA TGTGCCACCAGTGGTCGGACAGGGTCATTTACAAGCTACGCCTTC.

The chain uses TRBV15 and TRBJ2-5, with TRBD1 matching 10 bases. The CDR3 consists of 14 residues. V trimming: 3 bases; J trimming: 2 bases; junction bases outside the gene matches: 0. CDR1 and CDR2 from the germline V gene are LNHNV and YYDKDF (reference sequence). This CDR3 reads CATSRGQGQETQYF. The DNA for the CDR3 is TGTGCCACCAGCAGGGGACAGGGGCAAGAGACCCAGTACTTC.

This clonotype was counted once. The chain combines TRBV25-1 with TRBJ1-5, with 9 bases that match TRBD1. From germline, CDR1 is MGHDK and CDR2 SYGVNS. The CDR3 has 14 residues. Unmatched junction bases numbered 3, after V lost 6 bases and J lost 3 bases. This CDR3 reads CASRQGAFNQPQHF. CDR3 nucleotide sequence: TGTGCCAGCAGACAGGGGGCCTTCAATCAGCCCCAGCATTTT.

This CDR3 reads CATFPLADSYEQYF. The CDR3 DNA follows: TGCGCCACCTTTCCACTAGCGGATTCCTACGAGCAGTACTTC. The chain joins TRBV10-1 to TRBJ2-7; 8 bases map to TRBD2. Germline V gene data show CDR1 as WNHNN and CDR2 as SYGVQD (reference sequence). V was pared by 10 bases and J by 1 base, with 9 bases of the junction left unmatched. The CDR3 contains 14 residues.

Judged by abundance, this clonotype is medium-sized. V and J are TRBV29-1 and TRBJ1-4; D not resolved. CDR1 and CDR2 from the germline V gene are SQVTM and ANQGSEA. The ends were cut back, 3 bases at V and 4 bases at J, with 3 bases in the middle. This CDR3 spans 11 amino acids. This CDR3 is CSVEHNEKLFF. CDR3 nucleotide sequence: TGCAGCGTTGAGCATAATGAAAAACTGTTTTTT. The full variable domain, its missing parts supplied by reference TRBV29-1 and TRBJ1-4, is SAVISQKPSRDICQRGTSLTIQCQVDSQVTMMFWYRQQPGQSLTLIATANQGSEATYESGFVIDKFPISRPNLTFSTLTVSNMSPEDSSIYLCSVEHNEKLFFGSGTQLSVL.

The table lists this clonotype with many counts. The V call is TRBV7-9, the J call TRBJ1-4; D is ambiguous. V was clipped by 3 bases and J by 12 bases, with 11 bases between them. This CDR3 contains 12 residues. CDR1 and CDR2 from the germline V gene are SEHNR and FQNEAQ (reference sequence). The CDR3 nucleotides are TGTGCCAGCAGCTTTTTTTCCGAGGAACTGTTTTTT. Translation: CASSFFSEELFF.

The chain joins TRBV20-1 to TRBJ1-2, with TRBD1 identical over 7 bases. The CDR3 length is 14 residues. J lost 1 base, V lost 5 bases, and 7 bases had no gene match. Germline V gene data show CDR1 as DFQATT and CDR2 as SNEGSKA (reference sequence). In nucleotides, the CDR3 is TGCAGTGCTGGGGGGCAGGGGGATAACTATGGCTACACCTTC. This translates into CSAGGQGDNYGYTF.

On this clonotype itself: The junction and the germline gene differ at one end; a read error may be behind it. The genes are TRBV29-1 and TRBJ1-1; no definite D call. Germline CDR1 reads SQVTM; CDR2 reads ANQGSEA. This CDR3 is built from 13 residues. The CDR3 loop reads CSAGRRVNTEALF. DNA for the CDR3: TGCAGCGCCGGGAGGCGAGTGAACACTGAAGCTCTCTTT.

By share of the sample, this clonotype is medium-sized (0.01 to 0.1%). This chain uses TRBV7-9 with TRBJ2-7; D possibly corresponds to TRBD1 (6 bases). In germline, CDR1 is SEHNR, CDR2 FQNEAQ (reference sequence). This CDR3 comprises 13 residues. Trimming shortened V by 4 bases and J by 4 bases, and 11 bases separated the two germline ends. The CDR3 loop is CASSSTGQYEQYF. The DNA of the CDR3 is TGTGCCAGCAGCTCGACAGGACAATACGAGCAGTACTTC.

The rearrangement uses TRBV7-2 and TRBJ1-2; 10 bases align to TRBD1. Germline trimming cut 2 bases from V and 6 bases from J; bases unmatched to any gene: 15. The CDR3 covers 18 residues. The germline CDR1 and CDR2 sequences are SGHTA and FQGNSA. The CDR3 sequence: CASSLTPGTGAGADGYTF. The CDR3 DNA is TGTGCCAGCAGCTTAACCCCCGGGACAGGGGCAGGGGCTGATGGCTACACCTTC. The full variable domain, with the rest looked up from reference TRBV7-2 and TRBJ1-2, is GAGVSQSPSNKVTEKGKDVELRCDPISGHTALYWYRQSLGQGLEFLIYFQGNSAPDKSGLPSDRFSAERTGGSVSTLTIQRTQQEDSAVYLCASSLTPGTGAGADGYTFGSGTRLTVV.

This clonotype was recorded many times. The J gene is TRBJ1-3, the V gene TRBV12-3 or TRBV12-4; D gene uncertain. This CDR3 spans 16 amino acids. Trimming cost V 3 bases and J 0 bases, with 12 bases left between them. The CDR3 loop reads CASSFWAALSGNTIYF. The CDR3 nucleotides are TGTGCCAGCAGTTTCTGGGCGGCGCTCTCTGGAAACACCATATATTTT.

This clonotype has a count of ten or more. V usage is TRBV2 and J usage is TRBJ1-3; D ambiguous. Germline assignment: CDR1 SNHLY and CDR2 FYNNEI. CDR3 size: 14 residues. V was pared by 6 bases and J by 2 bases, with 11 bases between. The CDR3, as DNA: TGTGCCAGCAGCGGCCGCCAGGCTGGAAACACCATATATTTT. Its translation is CASSGRQAGNTIYF.

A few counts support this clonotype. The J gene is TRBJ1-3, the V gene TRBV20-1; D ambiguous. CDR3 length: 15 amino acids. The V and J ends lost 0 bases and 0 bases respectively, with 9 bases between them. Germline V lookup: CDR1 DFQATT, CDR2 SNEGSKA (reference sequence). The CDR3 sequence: CSARDLRGSGNTIYF. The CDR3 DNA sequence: TGCAGTGCTAGAGATCTCCGGGGCTCTGGAAACACCATATATTTT.